There are many counts of the clone carrying this TCR beta chain. The study made its TCR cDNA through 5'RACE template switching. That step introduced a universal primer site along with UMIs. TCRdb redid the calling of the 5' RACE reads with MiXCR, one entry per CDR3 protein. Seen here are tens of thousands of distinct CDR3 sequences, under 8% observed once, and the top ten hold 30% to 45%. The sample originates from a study of T cells after yellow fever vaccination. V was cut by 4 bases and J by 3 bases, with 6 bases left in between. The CDR3 length is 13 residues. The germline gives CDR1 SEHNR, CDR2 FQNEAQ (reference sequence).

This TCR came from a man aged 18 to 29 who received the YFV17D yellow fever vaccine. V and J are TRBV7-9 and TRBJ2-2; the D is unclear. Sample: CD8+ T cells sorted from PBMCs, taken 45 days after the first yellow fever vaccination. The CDR3 DNA follows: TGTGCCAGCAGCTCGGACCACACCGGGGAGCTGTTTTTT. Protein sequence: CASSSDHTGELFF.